In this sample, the clone carrying this T cell receptor beta chain turned up a few times. Its specificity is not known. Unique molecular identifiers (one per individual cDNA molecule) were attached. Using its own MiXCR run on the 5' RACE reads, TCRdb lists one record per CDR3 protein. The table lists 60,000 or so distinct CDR3 sequences, roughly an eighth of them singletons. The data are from a study of early T cells in non-severe SARS-CoV-2 infection. About the study: The sequenced material was bulk RNA from unsorted whole blood, and its chains were unpaired.

The V gene's germline CDR1 is SQVTM and CDR2 ANQGSEA. The CDR3 length is 14 residues. Trimming took 1 base from V and 2 from J, leaving 11 bases between them. Findings and limits, study-wide: VDJdb-based matching was biased toward anti-spike CD8 responses and missed private and CD4 specificities.

Sequenced: whole blood. The chain joins TRBV29-1 to TRBJ1-2; a possible D gene is TRBD1 (5 bases). The receptor was isolated from an adult who was a healthcare worker with PCR-confirmed SARS-CoV-2 infection or an uninfected control (not recorded which). The CDR3 region is CSVEVGQENYGYTF. The CDR3 nucleotides are TGCAGCGTTGAAGTGGGGCAGGAGAACTATGGCTACACCTTC.